This TCR beta chain was captured by sequencing in a study of CD8+CD57+ T cells in acquired aplastic anemia. Whole-study context: Sorted CD4+ and CD8+ cells gave an average of roughly 3.2 ug of DNA.

This clonotype was observed once. Its antigen is currently unknown. Only patients with CD8+CD57+ cell expansion on flow cytometry were chosen for sequencing. The enrolled patients all had severe acquired aplastic anemia. Both TCR beta VDJ combination and CDR3 sequence profiling were carried out. Genomic DNA was the template for this profiling. One entry per CDR3 protein results from TCRdb running MiXCR on the reads. Here the sample spans 150,000 to 200,000 distinct CDR3 sequences, around 50% being singletons. Study results and caveats: In CD8+ cells, Simpson's diversity showed no significant difference between patients and controls. Patients shared about 30 CD8+ CDR3 sequences with controls.

Input material: sorted CD4+, CD8+, or CD8+CD57+ T cells (not recorded which) from PBMCs. The TCR was taken from a human donor with aplastic anemia.

The CDR3 here is CATSGLGRDSGHEQYF. In nucleotides, the CDR3 is TGTGCCACCAGTGGCTTGGGGAGGGACAGTGGACACGAGCAGTACTTC. V gene TRBV24-1 combines with J gene TRBJ2-7; D may be TRBD1 or TRBD2 (7 bases each). This CDR3 is 16 amino acids long. Germline CDR1 reads KGHDR; CDR2 reads SFDVKD. V lost 5 bases and J lost 5, with 21 bases in between.